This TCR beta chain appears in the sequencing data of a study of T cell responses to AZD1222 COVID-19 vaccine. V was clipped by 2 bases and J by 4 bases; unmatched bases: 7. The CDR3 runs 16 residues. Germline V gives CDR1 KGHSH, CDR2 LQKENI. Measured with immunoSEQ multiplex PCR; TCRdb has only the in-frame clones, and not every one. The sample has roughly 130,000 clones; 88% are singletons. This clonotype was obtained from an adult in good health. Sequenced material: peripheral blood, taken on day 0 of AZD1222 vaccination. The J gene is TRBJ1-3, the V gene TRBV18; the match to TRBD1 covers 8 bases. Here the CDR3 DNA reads TGTGCCAGCTCACCATTAGAGACAGGGGCCGGAAACACCATATATTTT. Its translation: CASSPLETGAGNTIYF.